This entry features one T cell receptor beta chain sequence. The V segment lost 7 bases and the J segment 0 bases; nucleotides outside the gene matches: 6. This CDR3 is built from 14 residues. Germline V CDR1 and CDR2: SEHNR, FQNEAQ (reference sequence). This sample stems from a study of blood T cell repertoires in COVID-19. Study details: COVID-19 samples collected from the United States, Italy and Spain covered acute and convalescent phases.

The authors' processing: Nucleated cell number was recorded as an estimate derived from reference gene primer amplification. Sequencing was performed with immunoSEQ multiplex PCR; in TCRdb, only in-frame clones are kept and a portion is missing. That table furnishes V, J and clone size, whereas the DNA furnished D and trimming. The profile covers just over 250,000 clones, with 86% appearing a single time and about 9.2% taken by the ten largest. V gene TRBV7-9 combines with J gene TRBJ2-7; 7 positions match TRBD1. The sequenced material came from peripheral blood. The TCR sequence derives from a man between 35 and 55 years old who had recovered from COVID-19. The CDR3 reads CASNPGTDSYEQYF. In DNA, the CDR3 is TGTGCCAGCAACCCCGGGACAGACTCCTACGAGCAGTACTTC.